This is a list of T cell receptor beta chains from one sample in a study of Graves' ophthalmopathy and Graves' hyperthyroidism. Each CDR3 protein gets one entry after TCRdb re-called the multiplex PCR reads with MiXCR. This table has 300,000 to 500,000 distinct CDR3 sequences, 15% appearing once. The sequenced material came from peripheral blood. All receptors derive from a woman younger than 30 with stable Graves' hyperthyroidism. CDR3s include the opening cysteine and the closing phenylalanine or tryptophan. D genes are given only for firm matches. Expanded clones are given a class, and other clones once, few, many or no size at all.

size,V,length,J,D,CDR3,DNA
few,TRBV3-1,13,TRBJ2-2,NA,CASRQQGSGELFF,TGTGCCAGCAGACAGCAGGGATCCGGGGAGCTGTTTTTT
many,TRBV6-2/TRBV6-3,15,TRBJ2-2,TRBD1,CASGTGQGYTGELFF,TGTGCCAGCGGGACGGGACAGGGGTACACCGGGGAGCTGTTTTTT
many,TRBV6-2/TRBV6-3,14,TRBJ1-5,TRBD1,CASHRTGQNQPQHF,TGTGCCAGCCACAGGACAGGCCAGAATCAGCCCCAGCATTTT
many,TRBV5-1,14,TRBJ1-2,TRBD1,CASSNGQGDYGYTF,TGCGCCAGCAGCAACGGACAGGGGGACTATGGCTACACCTTC
many,TRBV7-8,15,TRBJ2-7,NA,CASSVLSGGSYEQYF,TGTGCCAGCAGCGTCCTGTCAGGGGGGAGCTACGAGCAGTACTTC
many,TRBV2,14,TRBJ1-2,NA,CASSDVTVSGGYTF,TGTGCCAGCAGTGACGTTACAGTTAGCGGTGGCTACACCTTC
NA,TRBV9,15,TRBJ2-5,TRBD2,CASSVAAGVKETQYF,TGTGCCAGCAGCGTAGCGGCGGGGGTAAAAGAGACCCAGTACTTC
many,TRBV12-3/TRBV12-4,12,TRBJ2-5,NA,CASSFGRETQYF,TGTGCCAGCAGTTTCGGCCGGGAGACCCAGTACTTC
many,TRBV7-7,15,TRBJ2-7,NA,CASSLLWGAAYEQYF,TGTGCTAGCAGCCTCTTGTGGGGGGCCGCCTACGAGCAGTACTTC
many,TRBV12-3/TRBV12-4,13,TRBJ1-3,NA,CASRGQVRGAIYF,TGTGCCAGCAGGGGGCAGGTGAGGGGCGCCATATATTTT
many,TRBV20-1,13,TRBJ1-2,NA,CSARDVGQDGYTF,TGCAGTGCTAGGGATGTGGGGCAGGATGGCTACACCTTC
many,TRBV6-2/TRBV6-3,18,TRBJ1-2,NA,CASSYVNRVAGLNYGYTF,TGTGCCAGCAGTTACGTCAACAGGGTTGCAGGACTCAACTATGGCTACACCTTC
many,TRBV12-3/TRBV12-4,12,TRBJ1-2,TRBD1,CASRPGGGGYTF,TGTGCCAGCAGACCAGGGGGTGGTGGCTACACCTTC
few,TRBV9,14,TRBJ2-7,TRBD1,CASSPWDRGGEQYF,TGTGCCAGCAGCCCTTGGGACAGGGGAGGAGAGCAGTACTTC
many,TRBV27,12,TRBJ2-7,TRBD1,CASRQGAHEQYF,TGTGCCAGCAGGCAGGGGGCTCACGAGCAGTACTTC
many,TRBV12-3/TRBV12-4,14,TRBJ1-1,NA,CASSGSSMNTEAFF,TGTGCCAGCAGTGGATCTTCTATGAACACTGAAGCTTTCTTT
NA,TRBV6-1,17,TRBJ1-1,NA,CASSEPWGRAFNTEAFF,TGTGCCAGCAGTGAACCTTGGGGCCGAGCTTTTAACACTGAAGCTTTCTTT
few,TRBV25-1,14,TRBJ1-2,NA,CASSELGGGYGYTF,TGTGCCAGCAGTGAATTGGGGGGAGGCTATGGCTACACCTTC
many,TRBV7-2,13,TRBJ2-6,NA,CASSSPGANVLTF,TGTGCCAGCAGTTCGCCCGGGGCCAACGTCCTGACTTTC
many,TRBV6-2/TRBV6-3,13,TRBJ1-2,NA,CASSYEGRSGYTF,TGTGCCAGCAGTTACGAGGGGCGTTCTGGCTACACCTTC
NA,TRBV25-1,12,TRBJ1-2,NA,CASSEGPGGYTF,TGTGCCAGCAGTGAGGGGCCGGGTGGCTACACCTTC
many,TRBV20-1,11,TRBJ1-1,NA,CSAKKNTEAFF,TGCAGTGCTAAGAAGAACACTGAAGCTTTCTTT
many,TRBV24-1,15,TRBJ2-7,NA,CATSASEDSSYEQYF,TGTGCCACCAGTGCCTCCGAGGACAGCTCCTACGAGCAGTACTTC
many,TRBV27,14,TRBJ2-7,NA,CASSRGGLNYEQYF,TGTGCCAGCAGTCGTGGGGGGTTGAATTACGAGCAGTACTTC
many,TRBV19,17,TRBJ1-6,TRBD1,CASSRTPTGASQSPLHF,TGTGCCAGTAGTAGAACTCCGACAGGGGCTAGCCAATCACCCCTCCACTTT
NA,TRBV24-1,17,TRBJ2-2,NA,CATSDPRTRGPAGELFF,TGTGCCACCAGTGATCCCCGGACGAGGGGACCCGCCGGGGAGCTGTTTTTT
many,TRBV18,15,TRBJ2-7,TRBD1,CASSPPGQGSYEQYF,TGTGCCAGCTCACCACCGGGACAGGGATCCTACGAGCAGTACTTC
many,TRBV12-3/TRBV12-4,15,TRBJ2-7,TRBD2,CASSLWSGVSYEQYF,TGTGCCAGCAGTTTATGGAGCGGGGTATCCTACGAGCAGTACTTC
many,TRBV11-3,12,TRBJ1-1,NA,CASSFDSLEAFF,TGTGCCAGCAGCTTCGACAGTCTTGAGGCTTTCTTT
few,TRBV7-9,14,TRBJ2-7,NA,CASSLPGEAYEQYF,TGTGCCAGCAGCTTACCGGGGGAAGCCTACGAGCAGTACTTC